Following are 3 T cell receptor beta chains from one sample sequenced in a study of OX40 agonist ivuxolimab in advanced cancers. This table comes from immunoSEQ multiplex PCR, and its TCRdb copy is limited to in-frame clones, with some not included. The sample includes approximately 58,000 clones, 82% of them seen just once. The sequencing here drew on CD4+ or CD8+ T cells sorted from blood, taken in a trial of the OX40 agonist ivuxolimab. These receptors were collected from an adult with an advanced solid tumor such as melanoma, head and neck, liver or kidney cancer.

The rearrangement uses TRBV5-1 and TRBJ2-1; TRBD2 agrees at 14 bases. The V segment lost 5 bases and the J segment 0 bases; nucleotides outside the gene matches: 10. The germline V gene encodes CDR1 SGHRS and CDR2 YFSETQ. CDR3 length: 19 residues. CDR3: CASRPGRTSGRSSYNEQFF. The CDR3 nucleotides read TGCGCCAGCAGGCCCGGTAGGACTAGCGGGAGGAGCTCCTACAATGAGCAGTTCTTC.

The V call is TRBV12-5, the J call TRBJ2-3; 10 positions agree with TRBD2. Germline V CDR1 and CDR2: LGHNT, FRNRAP. The CDR3 length is 15 residues. Trimming at V came to 6 bases and at J to 3 bases, leaving 6 bases not matched to a gene. The CDR3 region is CASGPGSGGTDTQYF. For the CDR3, the DNA is TGTGCTAGTGGCCCAGGTAGCGGGGGGACAGATACGCAGTATTTT.

The chain combines TRBV27 with TRBJ1-4; 9 nucleotides align to TRBD1. CDR1 is MNHEY, CDR2 SMNVEV, per germline (reference sequence). This CDR3 region has 16 residues. The V segment lost 5 bases and the J segment 4 bases; nucleotides outside the gene matches: 8. The CDR3 protein is CASSPRTGAINEKLFF. The CDR3 DNA follows: TGTGCCAGCAGTCCGCGGACAGGGGCAATTAATGAAAAACTGTTTTTT. Drawing the rest from reference TRBV27 and TRBJ1-4, the complete variable domain is EAQVTQNPRYLITVTGKKLTVTCSQNMNHEYMSWYRQDPGLGLRQIYYSMNVEVTDKGDVPEGYKVSRKEKRNFPLILESPSPNQTSLYFCASSPRTGAINEKLFFGSGTQLSVL.